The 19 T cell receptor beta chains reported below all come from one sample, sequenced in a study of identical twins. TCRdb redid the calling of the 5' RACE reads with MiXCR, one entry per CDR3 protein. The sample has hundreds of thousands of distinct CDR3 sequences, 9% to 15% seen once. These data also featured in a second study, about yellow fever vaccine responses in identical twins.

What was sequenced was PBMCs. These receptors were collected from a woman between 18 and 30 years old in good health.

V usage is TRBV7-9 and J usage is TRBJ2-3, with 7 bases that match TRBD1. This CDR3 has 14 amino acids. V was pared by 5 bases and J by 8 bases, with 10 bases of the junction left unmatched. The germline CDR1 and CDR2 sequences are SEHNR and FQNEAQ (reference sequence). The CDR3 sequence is CASSPDRDRATQYF. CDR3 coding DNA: TGTGCCAGCAGCCCCGACAGGGACCGTGCTACGCAGTATTTT.

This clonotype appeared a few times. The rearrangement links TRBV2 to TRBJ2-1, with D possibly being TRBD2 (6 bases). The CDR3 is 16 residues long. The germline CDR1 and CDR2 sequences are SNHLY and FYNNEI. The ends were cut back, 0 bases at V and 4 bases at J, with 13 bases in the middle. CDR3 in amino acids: CASSEAQRELYNEQFF. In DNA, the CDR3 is TGTGCCAGCAGTGAAGCGCAACGGGAGTTGTACAATGAGCAGTTCTTC.

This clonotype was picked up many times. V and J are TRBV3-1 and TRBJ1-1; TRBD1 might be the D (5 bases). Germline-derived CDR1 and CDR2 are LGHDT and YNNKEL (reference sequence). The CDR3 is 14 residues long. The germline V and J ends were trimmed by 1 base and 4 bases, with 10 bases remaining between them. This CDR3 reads CASSQVQDSTEAFF. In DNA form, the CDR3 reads TGTGCCAGCAGCCAAGTACAGGATTCCACTGAAGCTTTCTTT.

CDR3: CASSLAPGNVYNEQFF. CDR3 sequence (DNA): TGTGCCAGCAGCTTAGCGCCAGGGAACGTATACAATGAGCAGTTCTTC. This chain links TRBV7-7 with TRBJ2-1, with a possible D match to TRBD1 (5 bases). Between the trimmed V and J ends, which lost 0 bases and 4 bases, there was a span of 13 bases. The CDR3 runs to 16 residues. Germline V gene sequence: CDR1 SSHAT, CDR2 FNYEAQ (reference sequence). Together with reference TRBV7-7 and TRBJ2-1, the CDR3 gives the full variable domain: GAGVSQSPRYKVTKRGQDVTLRCDPISSHATLYWYQQALGQGPEFLTYFNYEAQPDKSGLPSDRFSAERPEGSISTLTIQRTEQRDSAMYRCASSLAPGNVYNEQFFGPGTRLTVL.

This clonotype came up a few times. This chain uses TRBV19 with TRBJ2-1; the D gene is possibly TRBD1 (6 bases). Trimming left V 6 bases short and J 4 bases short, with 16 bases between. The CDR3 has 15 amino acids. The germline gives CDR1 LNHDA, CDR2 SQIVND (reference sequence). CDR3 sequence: CASRRGQASYNEQFF. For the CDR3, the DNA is TGTGCCAGTAGGAGGGGACAAGCCTCTTACAATGAGCAGTTCTTC.

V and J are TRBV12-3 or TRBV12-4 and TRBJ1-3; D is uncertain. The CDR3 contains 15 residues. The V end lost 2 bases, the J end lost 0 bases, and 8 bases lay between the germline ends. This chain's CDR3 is CASSLWLTSGNTIYF. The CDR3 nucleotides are TGTGCCAGCAGTTTATGGCTCACCTCTGGAAACACCATATATTTT.

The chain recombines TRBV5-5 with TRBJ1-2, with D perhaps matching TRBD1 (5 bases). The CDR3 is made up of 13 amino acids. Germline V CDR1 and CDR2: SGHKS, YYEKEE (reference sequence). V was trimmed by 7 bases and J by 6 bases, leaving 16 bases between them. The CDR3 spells CASLGSRVHGYTF. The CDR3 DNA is TGTGCCAGCTTGGGTAGCAGGGTCCATGGCTACACCTTC. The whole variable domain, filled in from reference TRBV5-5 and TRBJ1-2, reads DAGVTQSPTHLIKTRGQQVTLRCSPISGHKSVSWYQQVLGQGPQFIFQYYEKEERGRGNFPDRFSARQFPNYSSELNVNALLLGDSALYLCASLGSRVHGYTFGSGTRLTVV.

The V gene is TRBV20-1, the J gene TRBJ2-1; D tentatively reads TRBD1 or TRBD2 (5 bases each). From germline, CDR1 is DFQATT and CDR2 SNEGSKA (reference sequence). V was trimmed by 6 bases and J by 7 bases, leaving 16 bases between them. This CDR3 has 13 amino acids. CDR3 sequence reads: CSALGETENEQFF. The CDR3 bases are TGCAGTGCCTTGGGGGAAACGGAAAATGAGCAGTTCTTC.

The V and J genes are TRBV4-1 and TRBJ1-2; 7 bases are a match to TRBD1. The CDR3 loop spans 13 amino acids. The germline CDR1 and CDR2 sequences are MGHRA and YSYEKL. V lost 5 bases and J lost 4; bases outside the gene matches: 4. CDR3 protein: CASSIWTGYGYTF. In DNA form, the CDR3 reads TGCGCCAGCAGCATCTGGACAGGCTATGGCTACACCTTC.

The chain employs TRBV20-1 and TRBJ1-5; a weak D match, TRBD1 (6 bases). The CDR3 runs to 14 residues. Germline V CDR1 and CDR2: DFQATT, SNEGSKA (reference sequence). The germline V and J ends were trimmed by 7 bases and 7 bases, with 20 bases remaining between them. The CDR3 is CSVFLPGDGQPQHF. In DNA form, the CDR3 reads TGCAGTGTTTTTTTACCAGGGGACGGCCAGCCCCAGCATTTT.

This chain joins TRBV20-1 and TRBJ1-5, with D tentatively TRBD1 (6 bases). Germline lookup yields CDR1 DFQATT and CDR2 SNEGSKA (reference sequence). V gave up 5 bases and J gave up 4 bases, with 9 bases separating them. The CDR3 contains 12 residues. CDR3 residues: CSALQGNQPQHF. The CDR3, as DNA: TGCAGTGCTTTACAGGGTAATCAGCCCCAGCATTTT.

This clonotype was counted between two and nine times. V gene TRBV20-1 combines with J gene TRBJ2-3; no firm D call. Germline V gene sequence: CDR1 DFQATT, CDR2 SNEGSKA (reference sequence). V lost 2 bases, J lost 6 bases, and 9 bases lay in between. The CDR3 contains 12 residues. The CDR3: CSARRIGDTQYF. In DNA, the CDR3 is TGCAGTGCTAGACGTATCGGGGATACGCAGTATTTT.

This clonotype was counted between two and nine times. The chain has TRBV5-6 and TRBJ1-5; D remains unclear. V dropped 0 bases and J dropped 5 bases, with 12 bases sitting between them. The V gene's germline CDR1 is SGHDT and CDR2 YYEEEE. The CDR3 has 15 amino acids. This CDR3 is CASSLGHVWDQPQHF. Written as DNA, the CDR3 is TGTGCCAGCAGCTTGGGGCACGTTTGGGATCAGCCCCAGCATTTT.

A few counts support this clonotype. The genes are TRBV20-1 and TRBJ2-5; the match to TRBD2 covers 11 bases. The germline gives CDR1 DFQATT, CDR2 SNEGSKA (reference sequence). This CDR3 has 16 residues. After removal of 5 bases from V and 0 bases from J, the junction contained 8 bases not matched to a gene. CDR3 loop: CSAFPGTSGNQETQYF. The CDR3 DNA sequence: TGCAGTGCTTTCCCTGGGACTAGCGGAAACCAAGAGACCCAGTACTTC.

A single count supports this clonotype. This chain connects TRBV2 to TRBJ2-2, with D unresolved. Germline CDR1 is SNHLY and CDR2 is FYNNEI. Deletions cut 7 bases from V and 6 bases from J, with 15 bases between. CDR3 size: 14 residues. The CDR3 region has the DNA TGTGCCAGCACCCAAAGTCTGGTGCCCGGGGAGCTGTTTTTT. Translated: CASTQSLVPGELFF.

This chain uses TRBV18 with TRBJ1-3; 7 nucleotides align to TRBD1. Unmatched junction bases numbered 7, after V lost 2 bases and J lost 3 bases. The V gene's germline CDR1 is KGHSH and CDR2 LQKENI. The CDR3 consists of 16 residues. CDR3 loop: CASSPTRQGSGNTIYF. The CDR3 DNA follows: TGTGCCAGCTCACCAACGAGACAGGGTAGTGGAAACACCATATATTTT.

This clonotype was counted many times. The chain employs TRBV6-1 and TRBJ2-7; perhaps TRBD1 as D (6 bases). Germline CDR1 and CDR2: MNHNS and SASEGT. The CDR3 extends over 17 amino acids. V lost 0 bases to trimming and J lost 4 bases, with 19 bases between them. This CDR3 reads CASSEATGQISNYEQYV. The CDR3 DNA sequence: TGTGCCAGCAGTGAAGCAACCGGACAGATAAGTAATTACGAGCAGTACGTC.

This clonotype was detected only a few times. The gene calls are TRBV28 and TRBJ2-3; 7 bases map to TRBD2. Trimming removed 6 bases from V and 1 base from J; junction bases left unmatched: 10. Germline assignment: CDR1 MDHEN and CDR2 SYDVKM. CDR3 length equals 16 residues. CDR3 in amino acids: CASSPDDSGGTDTQYF. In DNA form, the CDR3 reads TGTGCCAGCAGCCCGGATGACAGCGGGGGCACAGATACGCAGTATTTT.

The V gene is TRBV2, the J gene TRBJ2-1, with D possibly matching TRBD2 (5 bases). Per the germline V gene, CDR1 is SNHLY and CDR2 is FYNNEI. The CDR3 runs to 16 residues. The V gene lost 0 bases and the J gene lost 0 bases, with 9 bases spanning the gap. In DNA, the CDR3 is TGTGCCAGCAGTGAAGCAGGAGCGGCCTCCTACAATGAGCAGTTCTTC. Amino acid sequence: CASSEAGAASYNEQFF.